This TCR beta chain was retrieved from a study of graft-versus-host responses after intestinal transplantation. Overall study context: Transplant types were multivisceral, liver-intestinal, or isolated intestinal. Tacrolimus and steroids were given for two to four years to all recipients after anti-thymocyte globulin induction.

Overall study results and limits: Marrow from the recipient contained GvH clones, some of which had appeared first in ileum or blood. Among circulating GvH clones, peak levels were associated with early post-transplant declines in HvG clones.

TCRdb's table, derived via immunoSEQ multiplex PCR, lists solely in-frame clones and lacks some. Of 85,000 to 130,000 clones listed, approximately 84% are singletons. This CDR3 is 14 amino acids long. Germline assignment: CDR1 SGHTA and CDR2 FQGTGA. The V end was cut by 2 bases, the J end by 4 bases, with 8 bases between. About this clone itself: The target antigen is unknown.

V usage is TRBV7-3 and J usage is TRBJ2-2, with D possibly TRBD1 on 6 matching bases. Sequenced here: unstimulated CD4+ T cells sorted from spleen or lymph node cells, sampled before intestinal transplant. This receptor was obtained from a human donor who received an intestinal transplant. The CDR3 is CASSLGDITGELFF. DNA for the CDR3: TGTGCCAGCAGCTTAGGGGACATCACCGGGGAGCTGTTTTTT. Looking up the rest from reference TRBV7-3 and TRBJ2-2 gives the full variable domain: GAGVSQTPSNKVTEKGKYVELRCDPISGHTALYWYRQSLGQGPEFLIYFQGTGAADDSGLPNDRFFAVRPEGSVSTLKIQRTERGDSAVYLCASSLGDITGELFFGEGSRLTVL.